The T cell receptor beta chain under discussion was sequenced for a study of blood T cell repertoires in COVID-19. Overall study context: Acute and convalescent COVID-19 samples came from the United States, Italy and Spain. PBMCs, B-cell-depleted T cells, or T cells were the source of the cDNA or gDNA that made up the material.

V lost 3 bases and J lost 4; bases outside the gene matches: 5. Germline V gene data show CDR1 as KGHDR and CDR2 as SFDVKD. This CDR3 is built from 15 residues. As originally analysed: Quantification of nucleated cells was approximated via reference gene primer amplification. Using immunoSEQ multiplex PCR, the repertoire was profiled, and TCRdb retains in-frame clones only, with some absent. V and J calls and clone size are those listed in that table; D and trimming were worked out from the DNA. There are approximately 37,000 clones in the sample; about 90% occur only once, and about 9.5% lies in the top ten.

This chain joins TRBV24-1 and TRBJ2-7; TRBD1 aligns across 10 bases. This TCR came from a man older than 75 with active COVID-19. The specimen was peripheral blood. As DNA, the CDR3 is TGTGCCACCAGTGATCCTCGACAGGGGGCTTACGAGCAGTACTTC. Protein: CATSDPRQGAYEQYF.